These T cell receptor beta chains were read from a single sample in a study of shared clonotypes between healthy human individuals. The protocol was immunoSEQ multiplex PCR, while the TCRdb copy is restricted to in-frame clones and leaves out a portion. The sample consists of 2 million or so clones, 95% of them appearing once. Material for sequencing was naive CD4+ T cells sorted from blood. All receptors come from a man between 18 and 35 years old in good health. Each CDR3 is given with its conserved first and last residue. Fields, in order: D gene, J gene, V gene, clone size, CDR3 DNA, CDR3 protein. The D gene is left open where the match is weak. Size values are once, few and many counts, or a class for expanded clones, and some rows have none.

d_call: TRBD1; j_call: TRBJ1-2; v_call: TRBV19; clone_size: NA; cdr3_nt: TGTGCCAGTAGCCTGGGACAGGGAGACTATGGCTACACCTTC; cdr3_aa: CASSLGQGDYGYTF
d_call: NA; j_call: TRBJ1-2; v_call: TRBV27; clone_size: NA; cdr3_nt: TGTGCCAGCAGCCATTTGGGTTGGGTGGGTAACTACACCTTC; cdr3_aa: CASSHLGWVGNYTF
d_call: NA; j_call: TRBJ1-5; v_call: TRBV4-1; clone_size: NA; cdr3_nt: TGCGCCAGCAGCCAAGTTCCGAATCAGCCCCAGCATTTT; cdr3_aa: CASSQVPNQPQHF
d_call: NA; j_call: TRBJ2-1; v_call: TRBV7-9; clone_size: NA; cdr3_nt: TGTGCCAGCAGCTTATTCGGGGTGCGGGACCAGTACAATGAGCAGTTCTTC; cdr3_aa: CASSLFGVRDQYNEQFF
d_call: NA; j_call: TRBJ1-1; v_call: TRBV25-1; clone_size: NA; cdr3_nt: TGTGCCAGCAGTTATTCGAACACTGAAGCTTTCTTT; cdr3_aa: CASSYSNTEAFF
d_call: NA; j_call: TRBJ1-1; v_call: TRBV6-5; clone_size: NA; cdr3_nt: TGTGCCAGCAGTTACTGGCCTGAAGCTTTCTTT; cdr3_aa: CASSYWPEAFF
d_call: NA; j_call: TRBJ1-1; v_call: TRBV21-1; clone_size: NA; cdr3_nt: TGTGCCAGCAGCAAAGATCCACTTCCGGTTTTCTTT; cdr3_aa: CASSKDPLPVFF
d_call: NA; j_call: TRBJ1-1; v_call: TRBV5-5; clone_size: NA; cdr3_nt: TGTGCCAGCAGCTTGTCAGTGAACACTGAAGCTTTCTTT; cdr3_aa: CASSLSVNTEAFF
d_call: TRBD2; j_call: TRBJ2-1; v_call: TRBV30; clone_size: NA; cdr3_nt: TGTGCCTTTGGGACTAGCGTAAGCTCCTACAATGAGCAGTTCTTC; cdr3_aa: CAFGTSVSSYNEQFF
d_call: TRBD1; j_call: TRBJ1-3; v_call: TRBV4-2; clone_size: NA; cdr3_nt: TGTGCCAGCAGCCAAGTCCCCGCCGGGACAGCTGGAAACACCATATATTTT; cdr3_aa: CASSQVPAGTAGNTIYF
d_call: NA; j_call: TRBJ2-1; v_call: TRBV7-9; clone_size: NA; cdr3_nt: TGTGCCAGCAGCTTAGATTCCTATGAACCTGAGCAGTTCTTC; cdr3_aa: CASSLDSYEPEQFF
d_call: NA; j_call: TRBJ2-3; v_call: TRBV11-2; clone_size: NA; cdr3_nt: TGTGCCAGCAGCTTAGGGGGGGAAGGTACGCAGTATTTT; cdr3_aa: CASSLGGEGTQYF
d_call: NA; j_call: TRBJ2-3; v_call: TRBV2; clone_size: NA; cdr3_nt: TGTGCCAGCAGCAAGGGGCCAGATACGCAGTATTTT; cdr3_aa: CASSKGPDTQYF
d_call: TRBD1; j_call: TRBJ2-7; v_call: TRBV7-6; clone_size: NA; cdr3_nt: TGTGCCAGCAGTAACAGGGGAATTTCCTACGAGCAGTACTTC; cdr3_aa: CASSNRGISYEQYF
d_call: TRBD2; j_call: TRBJ2-1; v_call: TRBV10-1; clone_size: once; cdr3_nt: TGCGCCAGCAGTCCGAGCGGGGTATTTTACAATGAGCAGTTCTTC; cdr3_aa: CASSPSGVFYNEQFF
d_call: NA; j_call: TRBJ1-1; v_call: TRBV10-3; clone_size: NA; cdr3_nt: TGTGCCACTACAGGGAGTGGGACTGAAGCTTTCTTT; cdr3_aa: CATTGSGTEAFF
d_call: NA; j_call: TRBJ2-7; v_call: TRBV28; clone_size: NA; cdr3_nt: TGTGCCAGCAGTTTTAGTGGGGGCTGGTTGAGGGAGCAGTACTTC; cdr3_aa: CASSFSGGWLREQYF
d_call: NA; j_call: TRBJ1-6; v_call: TRBV27; clone_size: NA; cdr3_nt: TGTGCCAGCAGGTGGGACGACTATAATTCACCCCTCCACTTT; cdr3_aa: CASRWDDYNSPLHF
d_call: TRBD1; j_call: TRBJ1-2; v_call: TRBV4-3; clone_size: NA; cdr3_nt: TGCGCCAGCAGCCAAGAGGCAGGGGGCGCTCCCTATGGCTACACCTTC; cdr3_aa: CASSQEAGGAPYGYTF
d_call: TRBD2; j_call: TRBJ2-1; v_call: TRBV4-3; clone_size: NA; cdr3_nt: TGCGCCAGCAGCCAAAGGGCGGGAGGTGTTGATGAGCAGTTCTTC; cdr3_aa: CASSQRAGGVDEQFF
d_call: TRBD2; j_call: TRBJ2-3; v_call: TRBV6-5; clone_size: NA; cdr3_nt: TGTGCCAGCAGCGGGACTAGCGGCCCAGATACGCAGTATTTT; cdr3_aa: CASSGTSGPDTQYF
d_call: NA; j_call: TRBJ2-1; v_call: TRBV6-4; clone_size: NA; cdr3_nt: TGTGCCAGCAGTGACGGGGCCTTAGGCAACAATGAGCAGTTCTTC; cdr3_aa: CASSDGALGNNEQFF
d_call: TRBD1; j_call: TRBJ1-4; v_call: TRBV12-5; clone_size: NA; cdr3_nt: TGTGCTAGTGGTAAAGACAGGGGGGGGAATGAAAAACTGTTTTTT; cdr3_aa: CASGKDRGGNEKLFF
d_call: NA; j_call: TRBJ1-1; v_call: TRBV19; clone_size: NA; cdr3_nt: TGTGCCAGTAGTATAGGACAAAAAGGACTGAACACTGAAGCTTTCTTT; cdr3_aa: CASSIGQKGLNTEAFF
d_call: TRBD1; j_call: TRBJ2-2; v_call: TRBV9; clone_size: NA; cdr3_nt: TGTGCCAGCAGCGGCCAAACAGGGGACACCGGGGAGCTGTTTTTT; cdr3_aa: CASSGQTGDTGELFF
d_call: TRBD1; j_call: TRBJ1-1; v_call: TRBV5-1; clone_size: NA; cdr3_nt: TGCGCCAGCAGCTTAGACAGGGGGTTGACTGAAGCTTTCTTT; cdr3_aa: CASSLDRGLTEAFF